A selection of T cell receptor beta chains follows, all from one sample in a study of T cell responses to AZD1222 COVID-19 vaccine. The assay was immunoSEQ multiplex PCR, and TCRdb's table has in-frame clones only and misses some. The table includes around 150,000 clones, more than 85% detected once. Sequenced here: peripheral blood, sampled on day 0 of AZD1222 vaccination. The receptors come from an adult in good health. CDR3s include the opening cysteine and the closing phenylalanine or tryptophan. A D gene is named only where the DNA matches it firmly. Expanded clones get a size class; other rows say once, few or many, or leave the size out.

v_gene	d_gene	j_gene	abundance	CDR3aa	CDR3nt
TRBV7-9	.	TRBJ1-6	.	CASSLESTDNSPLHF	TGTGCCAGCAGCTTAGAGTCGACAGACAATTCACCCCTCCACTTT
TRBV27	TRBD1	TRBJ2-6	.	CASSWGTGSGANVLTF	TGTGCCAGCAGTTGGGGGACAGGGTCTGGGGCCAACGTCCTGACTTTC
TRBV3-1/TRBV3-2	.	TRBJ1-2	.	CASSHTKDYGYTF	TGTGCCAGCAGCCACACAAAGGACTATGGCTACACCTTC
TRBV10-1	TRBD1	TRBJ1-5	.	CASSPYDRDSQPQHF	TGCGCCAGCAGTCCATACGACAGGGATAGCCAGCCCCAGCATTTT
TRBV4-2	.	TRBJ2-1	.	CASSQERGNEQFF	TGTGCCAGCAGCCAAGAGAGGGGGAATGAGCAGTTCTTC
TRBV30	.	TRBJ1-2	.	CAWGGALNYGYTF	TGTGCCTGGGGGGGGGCGCTAAACTATGGCTACACCTTC
TRBV10-3	.	TRBJ2-5	.	CALQARPQETQYF	TGTGCCCTTCAGGCGAGGCCCCAAGAGACCCAGTACTTC
TRBV28	.	TRBJ1-2	.	CASSSETHSPGYTF	TGTGCCAGCAGTTCCGAGACACACTCACCGGGCTACACCTTC
TRBV29-1	.	TRBJ1-1	.	CSVDAEGNTEAFF	TGCAGCGTTGATGCGGAAGGGAACACTGAAGCTTTCTTT
TRBV9	TRBD1	TRBJ1-1	.	CASSGAGTAIEAFF	TGTGCCAGCAGCGGGGCCGGGACAGCGATTGAAGCTTTCTTT
TRBV28	TRBD1	TRBJ1-1	.	CASPRDRVGYTEAFF	TGTGCCAGCCCAAGGGACAGGGTAGGGTACACTGAAGCTTTCTTT
TRBV27	.	TRBJ2-7	few	CASSLSSLPYEQYF	TGTGCCAGCAGTTTATCGAGCCTCCCCTACGAGCAGTACTTC
TRBV19	.	TRBJ1-4	.	CATENEKLFF	TGTGCCACCGAGAATGAAAAACTGTTTTTT
TRBV29-1	TRBD1	TRBJ2-7	.	CSVEGGTRTGARYEQYF	TGCAGCGTTGAGGGTGGAACTAGGACAGGGGCCCGCTACGAGCAGTACTTC
TRBV2	TRBD1	TRBJ1-1	.	CASSDPGQLLMNTEAFF	TGTGCCAGCAGTGATCCGGGACAGCTCCTCATGAACACTGAAGCTTTCTTT
TRBV5-1	.	TRBJ2-6	.	CASSLAGTGSGANVLTF	TGCGCCAGCAGCTTGGCGGGCACGGGCTCTGGGGCCAACGTCCTGACTTTC
TRBV6-2/TRBV6-3	.	TRBJ1-2	.	CASSYPFLYGYTF	TGTGCCAGCAGTTACCCATTTCTCTATGGCTACACCTTC
TRBV24-1	.	TRBJ2-3	.	CATSDLGDTQYF	TGTGCCACCAGTGATCTGGGAGATACGCAGTATTTT
TRBV3-1/TRBV3-2	.	TRBJ1-2	.	CASSAGQKVNYGYTF	TGTGCCAGCAGCGCCGGACAGAAAGTAAACTATGGCTACACCTTC
TRBV24-1	TRBD1	TRBJ2-7	.	CATSDSGQGSYEQYF	TGTGCCACCAGTGACTCGGGACAGGGATCCTACGAGCAGTACTTC
TRBV6-2/TRBV6-3	TRBD1	TRBJ1-5	.	CASSYSGRGNSNQPQHF	TGTGCCAGCAGTTACTCTGGCAGGGGGAATAGCAATCAGCCCCAGCATTTT
TRBV5-6	.	TRBJ1-4	.	CASRVRDREKLFF	TGTGCCAGCAGGGTCCGAGACCGAGAAAAACTGTTTTTT
TRBV2	.	TRBJ1-1	.	CASRYGGNEAFF	TGTGCCAGCAGGTACGGGGGCAATGAAGCTTTCTTT
TRBV25-1	.	TRBJ1-1	.	CASSEFDSGGEAFF	TGTGCCAGCAGTGAATTTGACTCAGGCGGTGAAGCTTTCTTT
TRBV14	.	TRBJ1-1	.	CASSRRMGTAEAFF	TGTGCCAGCAGCCGACGTATGGGAACAGCTGAAGCTTTCTTT
TRBV3-1/TRBV3-2	.	TRBJ1-4	.	CASSLPGGNTNEKLFF	TGTGCCAGCAGCCTCCCCGGGGGGAACACTAATGAAAAACTGTTTTTT
TRBV28	.	TRBJ2-3	.	CASRDPTDTQYF	TGTGCCAGCAGGGACCCCACAGATACGCAGTATTTT
TRBV10-2	.	TRBJ1-6	.	CASSESSIGTNNSPLHF	TGCGCCAGCAGTGAGTCCTCCATCGGGACGAATAATTCACCCCTCCACTTT
TRBV14	.	TRBJ2-7	.	CASSQDYKQYF	TGTGCCAGCAGCCAAGATTACAAGCAGTACTTC
TRBV6-5	.	TRBJ1-6	.	CASSPQGRSPLHF	TGTGCCAGCAGCCCCCAGGGAAGGTCACCCCTCCACTTT
TRBV11-2	TRBD1	TRBJ2-3	.	CASSLFPGTGEDTQYF	TGTGCCAGCAGCTTATTTCCCGGCACAGGGGAAGATACGCAGTATTTT
TRBV2	.	TRBJ2-1	.	CASRRTGTYNEQFF	TGTGCCAGCAGACGAACCGGGACCTACAATGAGCAGTTCTTC
TRBV7-2	.	TRBJ1-1	.	CASSLVLSTEAFF	TGTGCCAGCAGCTTAGTCTTGAGCACTGAAGCTTTCTTT
TRBV5-4	TRBD2	TRBJ2-1	.	CASSHEGGTRYNEQFF	TGTGCCAGCAGCCATGAGGGAGGGACCCGCTACAATGAGCAGTTCTTC
TRBV25-1	.	TRBJ2-7	.	CASMTGTSYEQYF	TGTGCCAGCATGACAGGAACAAGTTACGAGCAGTACTTC
TRBV9	.	TRBJ1-4	once	CASSITVKDEKLFF	TGTGCCAGCAGCATCACAGTTAAGGATGAAAAACTGTTTTTT
TRBV3-1/TRBV3-2	TRBD2	TRBJ2-4	.	CASSQEWGLAAHIQYF	TGTGCCAGCAGCCAAGAGTGGGGACTAGCGGCGCACATTCAGTACTTC
TRBV19	TRBD1	TRBJ1-5	once	CASTATGVGNQPQHF	TGTGCCAGTACCGCGACAGGGGTGGGCAATCAGCCCCAGCATTTT
TRBV5-1	.	TRBJ2-3	.	CATTRGTASTDTQYF	TGCGCCACCACCCGAGGAACCGCTAGCACAGATACGCAGTATTTT
TRBV9	.	TRBJ1-3	.	CASSVSSSPSGNTIYF	TGTGCCAGCAGCGTATCGTCCAGTCCCTCTGGAAACACCATATATTTT
TRBV28	TRBD2	TRBJ2-3	.	CASTSGGAGGRDTQYF	TGTGCCAGCACTTCAGGGGGAGCGGGAGGCCGGGATACGCAGTATTTT
TRBV23-1	.	TRBJ1-5	.	CASSLDGGLYSNQPQHF	TGCGCCAGCAGTCTGGACGGGGGGCTTTATAGCAATCAGCCCCAGCATTTT
TRBV7-9	TRBD1	TRBJ2-2	.	CASSLWTGDTGELFF	TGTGCCAGCAGCTTATGGACAGGGGACACCGGGGAGCTGTTTTTT
TRBV5-1	.	TRBJ1-2	.	CASSLGRDNSSPHGYTF	TGCGCCAGCAGCTTGGGTCGGGACAACTCGAGCCCTCATGGCTACACCTTC
TRBV10-3	.	TRBJ2-1	.	CAIAGNYNEQFF	TGTGCCATCGCAGGGAACTACAATGAGCAGTTCTTC